These 26 T cell receptor beta chains came from one sample sequenced in a study of cytomegalovirus exposure and HLA in healthy donors. PCR amplification relied on 60 Vbeta primers (plus 13 Jbeta primers). Here immunoSEQ multiplex PCR was the method, and the copy in TCRdb shows in-frame clones only, minus some. The sample carries over 50,000 clones, about 86% recorded once. Sequenced material: PBMCs. The receptors derive from a man aged 35-49 years in good health and CMV-seronegative.

The chain employs TRBV9 and TRBJ2-7, with D perhaps matching TRBD1 (6 bases). The CDR3 runs to 14 residues. Germline loops: CDR1 SGDLS, CDR2 YYNGEE. V was pared by 4 bases and J by 4 bases, with 15 bases between. The DNA of the CDR3 is TGTGCCAGCAGCCCAAAGGGGACACCTTACGAGCAGTACTTC. Its protein is CASSPKGTPYEQYF.

This chain uses TRBV5-4 with TRBJ2-3; no clear D. CDR3 size: 13 residues. Germline lookup yields CDR1 SGHNT and CDR2 YYREEE (reference sequence). Trimming stripped 0 bases from V and 4 bases from J, with 6 bases between. The CDR3 protein is CASSLVPADTQYF. The DNA of the CDR3 is TGTGCCAGCAGCTTGGTCCCCGCAGATACGCAGTATTTT.

The chain links TRBV27 to TRBJ1-6; 7 bases fit TRBD1. This CDR3 region has 21 residues. Germline lookup yields CDR1 MNHEY and CDR2 SMNVEV (reference sequence). The ends lost 5 bases at V and 0 bases at J; junction bases unmatched: 19. In DNA, the CDR3 is TGTGCCAGCAGTCAGGGGGTTTGGACAGGCGGTCCCAGCTCCTATAATTCACCCCTCCACTTT. The encoded protein is CASSQGVWTGGPSSYNSPLHF.

This clone has just a few counts. V is TRBV27 and J is TRBJ2-1, with TRBD1 matching over 9 bases. The CDR3 extends over 12 amino acids. The germline gives CDR1 MNHEY, CDR2 SMNVEV (reference sequence). Trimming cost V 8 bases and J 5 bases; bases outside gene matches: 1. CDR3 bases: TGTGCCAGCGGGACAGGGCACAATGAGCAGTTCTTC. This sequence encodes CASGTGHNEQFF.

The V gene is TRBV7-9, the J gene TRBJ2-3; D not resolved. Looked up from germline, CDR1 is SEHNR and CDR2 is FQNEAQ (reference sequence). This CDR3 has 14 residues. Trimming took off 5 bases at V and 3 bases at J, with 12 bases between the two ends. The CDR3 loop reads CASSPPRLTDTQYF. In DNA, the CDR3 is TGTGCCAGCAGCCCCCCGCGGTTAACAGATACGCAGTATTTT.

This sequence joins TRBV5-8 and TRBJ2-3; TRBD2 aligns across 11 bases. This CDR3 is 15 amino acids long. The V gene end was trimmed by 7 bases and the J gene end by 2 bases; junction bases not matched to a gene: 6. Germline assignment: CDR1 SGHTS and CDR2 YDEGEE. The CDR3 loop reads CASVLAGGNTDTQYF. CDR3 coding DNA: TGTGCCAGCGTCCTAGCGGGGGGCAACACAGATACGCAGTATTTT.

This clone appeared a few times. This sequence joins TRBV9 and TRBJ1-1; tentatively, D is TRBD1 (6 bases). V was trimmed by 0 bases and J by 4 bases, leaving 10 bases between them. The CDR3 runs to 14 residues. Germline CDR1 is SGDLS and CDR2 is YYNGEE. The CDR3 DNA reads as TGTGCCAGCAGCGTAGAAGTGGGGGCCACTGAAGCTTTCTTT. The encoded protein is CASSVEVGATEAFF.

This clone was recorded once. The chain joins TRBV27 to TRBJ2-1, with TRBD2 matching 11 bases. The CDR3 runs to 19 residues. V lost 4 bases, J lost 0 bases, and 11 bases stayed unmatched. Germline V lookup: CDR1 MNHEY, CDR2 SMNVEV (reference sequence). CDR3 in amino acids: CASSSPLAGGMSSYNEQFF. CDR3 nucleotide sequence: TGTGCCAGCAGTTCCCCTCTAGCGGGGGGTATGAGCTCCTACAATGAGCAGTTCTTC.

J is TRBJ1-5 and V is TRBV19; TRBD1 aligns across 9 bases. The CDR3 spans 15 residues. After removal of 5 bases from V and 5 bases from J, the junction contained 7 bases not matched to a gene. Germline CDR1 is LNHDA and CDR2 is SQIVND (reference sequence). CDR3 sequence: CASSQYNRGHQPQHF. The CDR3 DNA sequence: TGTGCCAGTAGTCAATACAACAGGGGGCATCAGCCCCAGCATTTT.

This clone was seen only once. The rearrangement joins TRBV5-1 to TRBJ1-1; D is unclear. The CDR3 is 15 residues long. Germline CDR1 and CDR2: SGHRS and YFSETQ. The V gene lost 2 bases and the J gene lost 3 bases, with 14 bases spanning the gap. CDR3 protein: CASSFSGVYHTEAFF. The CDR3 DNA reads as TGCGCCAGCAGCTTCAGCGGAGTATATCACACTGAAGCTTTCTTT.

This chain connects TRBV11-3 to TRBJ1-1, with D unresolved. The CDR3 totals 14 residues. Germline loops: CDR1 SGHNT, CDR2 YENEEA. The V end was cut by 4 bases, the J end by 4 bases, with 13 bases between. The CDR3 sequence: CASSSIGVPTEAFF. The CDR3 region has the DNA TGTGCCAGCAGCTCTATCGGGGTTCCCACTGAAGCTTTCTTT.

This clone appeared a few times. The V and J genes are TRBV5-1 and TRBJ1-1; D is ambiguous. The length of the CDR3 is 14 residues. V was cut by 0 bases and J by 1 base, with 7 bases left in between. Looked up from germline, CDR1 is SGHRS and CDR2 is YFSETQ. The DNA for the CDR3 is TGCGCCAGCAGCTTGGATCCGGGGAACACTGAAGCTTTCTTT. Translating it yields CASSLDPGNTEAFF.

As DNA, the CDR3 is TGTGCCAGCAGCACCAGGACAGGGTTTAACTACGAGCAGTACTTC. Translating gives CASSTRTGFNYEQYF. The gene calls are TRBV21-1 and TRBJ2-7; TRBD1 is taken as the D call from the table, unchecked against the DNA. TRBV21-1 represents a pseudogene. The CDR3 consists of 15 residues.

The chain joins TRBV28 to TRBJ1-1, with 10 positions matching TRBD1. Germline V lookup: CDR1 MDHEN, CDR2 SYDVKM. This CDR3 spans 15 amino acids. Unmatched junction bases numbered 7, after V lost 5 bases and J lost 4 bases. Here the CDR3 reads CASSLPTGGVTEAFF. In nucleotides, the CDR3 is TGTGCCAGCAGTCTACCGACAGGGGGCGTCACTGAAGCTTTCTTT.

The chain employs TRBV7-2 and TRBJ2-2; 8 bases align to TRBD2. The CDR3 covers 16 residues. V was pared by 2 bases and J by 3 bases, with 5 bases of the junction left unmatched. CDR1 and CDR2 (germline): SGHTA, FQGNSA. CDR3: CASSLRGGLHTGELFF. The CDR3 bases are TGTGCCAGCAGCTTACGGGGGGGCCTCCACACCGGGGAGCTGTTTTTT.

The chain has TRBV5-6 and TRBJ1-5; 8 bases line up with TRBD1. Germline CDR1 and CDR2: SGHDT and YYEEEE. The length of the CDR3 is 18 residues. The V gene end was trimmed by 1 base and the J gene end by 0 bases; junction bases not matched to a gene: 9. CDR3 amino acids: CASSLSRTGKNSNQPQHF. The CDR3 nucleotides read TGTGCCAGCAGCTTGTCCCGGACAGGGAAGAATAGCAATCAGCCCCAGCATTTT.

This sequence joins TRBV5-6 and TRBJ2-1; 10 nucleotides match TRBD2. This CDR3 has 17 amino acids. V lost 2 bases, J lost 7 bases, and 12 bases stayed unmatched. Looked up from germline, CDR1 is SGHDT and CDR2 is YYEEEE. The CDR3 DNA is TGTGCCAGCAGCTTCTTAGCGGGGGGCCCTAGGAGGAATGAGCAGTTCTTC. This codes for CASSFLAGGPRRNEQFF. Full variable domain (outside the CDR3, taken from reference TRBV5-6 and TRBJ2-1): DAGVTQSPTHLIKTRGQQVTLRCSPKSGHDTVSWYQQALGQGPQFIFQYYEEEERQRGNFPDRFSGHQFPNYSSELNVNALLLGDSALYLCASSFLAGGPRRNEQFFGPGTRLTVL.

This clone came up once. This rearrangement joins TRBV5-4 to TRBJ2-3, with 11 bases identical to TRBD2. This CDR3 is 15 amino acids long. Germline CDR1 SGHNT, CDR2 YYREEE (reference sequence). With V trimmed by 3 bases and J by 3 bases, 3 bases remained unmatched. The CDR3 loop is CASSSSGGWTDTQYF. DNA for the CDR3: TGTGCCAGCAGCTCTAGCGGGGGGTGGACAGATACGCAGTATTTT.

This clone turned up a few times. This chain uses TRBV6-5 with TRBJ1-2; D perhaps matches TRBD1 (6 bases). Trimming took off 2 bases at V and 8 bases at J, with 12 bases between the two ends. The CDR3 contains 13 residues. CDR1 and CDR2 from the germline V gene are MNHEY and SVGAGI. This CDR3 reads CASSYRGNEGYTF. CDR3 nucleotide sequence: TGTGCCAGCAGTTACAGGGGGAATGAGGGCTACACCTTC.

V gene TRBV30 combines with J gene TRBJ1-5, with D possibly being TRBD1 (5 bases). Germline V gene lookup returns CDR1 GTSNPN and CDR2 SVGIG (reference sequence). The CDR3 loop spans 13 amino acids. V was shortened by 3 bases and J by 6 bases, with 12 bases between the two germline ends. The CDR3 coding sequence is TGTGCCTGGAGCGGGGGGATCGCTCAGCCCCAGCATTTT. Translated, it gives CAWSGGIAQPQHF.

This clone was seen a few times. The chain couples TRBV4-1 to TRBJ2-1, with 11 bases matching TRBD2. The CDR3 extends over 15 amino acids. V lost 5 bases to trimming and J lost 6 bases; unmatched junction nucleotides: 6. CDR1 MGHRA and CDR2 YSYEKL come from the germline V gene. CDR3 coding DNA: TGCGCCAGCAGCGTTAGCGGGGGGGCCGGCAATGAGCAGTTCTTC. Amino acid sequence: CASSVSGGAGNEQFF.

The V call is TRBV6-1, the J call TRBJ2-3; 7 nucleotides align to TRBD1. The CDR3 has 14 amino acids. The V segment lost 6 bases and the J segment 1 base; nucleotides outside the gene matches: 4. Germline CDR1 MNHNS, CDR2 SASEGT. CDR3 region: CASRVDRGTDTQYF. CDR3 bases: TGTGCCAGCAGAGTAGACAGGGGCACAGATACGCAGTATTTT.

DNA of the CDR3: TGTGCCAGCAGTGAAGGGGGGGGTACAGCCTATGGCTACACCTTC. Protein: CASSEGGGTAYGYTF. J is TRBJ1-2 and V is TRBV6-4; D may be TRBD1 (6 bases). The V gene's germline CDR1 is MRHNA and CDR2 SNTAGT. V was shortened by 3 bases and J by 4 bases, with 15 bases between the two germline ends. The CDR3 sequence is 15 residues long.

V usage is TRBV4-3 and J usage is TRBJ1-2, with unresolved D. V dropped 0 bases and J dropped 2 bases, with 13 bases sitting between them. This CDR3 spans 16 amino acids. Per germline, CDR1 LGHNA and CDR2 YSLEER. In DNA form, the CDR3 reads TGCGCCAGCAGCCAAGATCGAAGTAGTAGAAACTATGGCTACACCTTC. Translation: CASSQDRSSRNYGYTF.

This clone has just a few counts. This sequence joins TRBV19 and TRBJ1-1; D might be TRBD1 (5 bases). The CDR3 covers 15 residues. Trimming removed 5 bases at V and 4 bases at J, with 17 bases between. Germline-derived CDR1 and CDR2 are LNHDA and SQIVND (reference sequence). For the CDR3, the DNA is TGTGCCAGTAGTTTCCCTTCAGGGTCCGTCACTGAAGCTTTCTTT. Its translation: CASSFPSGSVTEAFF.

This rearrangement joins TRBV9 to TRBJ2-7; 8 nucleotides match TRBD1. The trim removed 4 bases at V and 5 bases at J, leaving 8 bases unmatched. The CDR3 loop spans 14 amino acids. Germline values: CDR1 SGDLS, CDR2 YYNGEE. The CDR3 sequence: CASSPQGVGDEQYF. CDR3 bases: TGTGCCAGCAGCCCACAGGGGGTTGGCGACGAGCAGTACTTC.